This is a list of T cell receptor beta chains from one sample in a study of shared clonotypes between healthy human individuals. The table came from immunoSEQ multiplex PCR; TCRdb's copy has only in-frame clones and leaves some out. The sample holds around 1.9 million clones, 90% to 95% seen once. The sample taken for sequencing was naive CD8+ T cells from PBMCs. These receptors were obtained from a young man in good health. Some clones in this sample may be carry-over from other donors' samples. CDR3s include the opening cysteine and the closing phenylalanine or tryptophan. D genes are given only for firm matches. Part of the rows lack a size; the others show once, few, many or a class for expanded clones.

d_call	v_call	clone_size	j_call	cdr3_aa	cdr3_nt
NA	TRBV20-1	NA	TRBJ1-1	CSALWRAEAFF	TGCAGTGCCCTCTGGAGGGCTGAAGCTTTCTTT
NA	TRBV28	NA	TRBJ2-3	CASSLGVQSLSADTQYF	TGTGCCAGCAGTTTAGGGGTACAGTCGTTAAGTGCAGATACGCAGTATTTT
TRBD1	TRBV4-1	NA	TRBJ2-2	CASSQHPGQGATGELFF	TGCGCCAGCAGCCAGCACCCCGGACAGGGTGCCACCGGGGAGCTGTTTTTT
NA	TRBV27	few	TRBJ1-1	CASSSRVGTEAFF	TGTGCCAGCAGCTCGAGAGTGGGAACTGAAGCTTTCTTT
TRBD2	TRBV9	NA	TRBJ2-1	CASSAGTITYNEQFF	TGTGCCAGCAGCGCCGGGACTATTACCTACAATGAGCAGTTCTTC
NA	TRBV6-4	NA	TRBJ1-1	CASSDSWGTEAFF	TGTGCCAGCAGTGACTCATGGGGAACTGAAGCTTTCTTT
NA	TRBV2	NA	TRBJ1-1	CASRRGLGAVF	TGTGCCAGCCGGAGGGGACTTGGGGCGGTCTTT
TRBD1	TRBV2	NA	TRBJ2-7	CASRLTGGAYEQYF	TGTGCCAGCAGGCTGACAGGGGGAGCCTACGAGCAGTACTTC
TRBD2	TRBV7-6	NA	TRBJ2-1	CASSLAGGVSNEQFF	TGTGCCAGCAGCCTAGCGGGAGGTGTATCTAATGAGCAGTTCTTC
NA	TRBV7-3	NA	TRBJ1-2	CASSLQGGHDYGYTF	TGTGCCAGCAGCTTACAGGGAGGGCACGACTATGGCTACACCTTC
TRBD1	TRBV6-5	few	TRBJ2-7	CASSKDRGVYEQYF	TGTGCCAGCAGCAAGGACAGGGGGGTCTACGAGCAGTACTTC
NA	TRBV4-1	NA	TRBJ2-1	CASSQGRGEQFF	TGCGCCAGCAGCCAGGGAAGAGGTGAGCAGTTCTTC
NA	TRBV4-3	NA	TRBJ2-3	CASSHTYSIGTDTQYF	TGCGCCAGCAGCCATACCTACAGCATAGGAACGGATACGCAGTATTTT
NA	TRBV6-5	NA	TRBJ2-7	CASSFSRTAAYEQYF	TGTGCCAGCAGTTTCTCCCGGACAGCTGCCTACGAGCAGTACTTC
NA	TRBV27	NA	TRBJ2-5	CASSDGTAQETQYF	TGTGCCAGCAGTGACGGGACCGCCCAAGAGACCCAGTACTTC
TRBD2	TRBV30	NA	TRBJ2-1	CAWSLTSGANEQFF	TGTGCCTGGAGCTTGACTAGCGGAGCTAATGAGCAGTTCTTC
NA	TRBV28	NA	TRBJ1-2	CASITRVRHGGNYGYTF	TGTGCCAGCATTACCCGGGTCCGGCACGGGGGTAATTATGGCTACACCTTC
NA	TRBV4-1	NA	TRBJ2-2	CASSHRGATGELFF	TGCGCCAGCAGCCACAGGGGTGCCACCGGGGAGCTGTTTTTT
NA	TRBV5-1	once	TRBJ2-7	CASRETRGYEQYF	TGCGCCAGCAGAGAGACCCGGGGCTACGAGCAGTACTTC
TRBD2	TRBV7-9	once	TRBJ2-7	CASSSTSGTYEQYF	TGTGCCAGCAGCTCGACTAGCGGGACATACGAGCAGTACTTC
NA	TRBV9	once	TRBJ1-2	CASSVREGVANYGYTF	TGTGCCAGCAGCGTCCGAGAAGGGGTCGCCAACTACGGCTACACCTTC
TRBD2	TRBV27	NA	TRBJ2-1	CASSWASGKEQFF	TGTGCCAGCAGTTGGGCTAGCGGGAAGGAGCAGTTCTTC
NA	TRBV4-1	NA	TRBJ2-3	CASGRAATDTQYF	TGCGCCAGCGGGCGGGCGGCAACAGATACGCAGTATTTT
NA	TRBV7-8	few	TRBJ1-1	CASSWTANMNTEAFF	TGTGCCAGCAGCTGGACAGCAAACATGAACACTGAAGCTTTCTTT
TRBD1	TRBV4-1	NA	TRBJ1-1	CASSNKGGGTEAFF	TGCGCCAGCAGCAATAAAGGGGGCGGGACTGAAGCTTTCTTT
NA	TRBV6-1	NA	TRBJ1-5	CASKNRAFGNQPQHF	TGTGCCAGCAAAAACAGGGCATTCGGCAATCAGCCCCAGCATTTT
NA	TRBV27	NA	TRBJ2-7	CASSLGTTYEQYF	TGTGCCAGCAGTTTAGGAACGACCTACGAGCAGTACTTC
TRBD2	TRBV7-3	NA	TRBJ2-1	CASSLTPRGSTPNEQFF	TGTGCCAGCAGCTTAACCCCCCGCGGGAGTACCCCCAATGAGCAGTTCTTC